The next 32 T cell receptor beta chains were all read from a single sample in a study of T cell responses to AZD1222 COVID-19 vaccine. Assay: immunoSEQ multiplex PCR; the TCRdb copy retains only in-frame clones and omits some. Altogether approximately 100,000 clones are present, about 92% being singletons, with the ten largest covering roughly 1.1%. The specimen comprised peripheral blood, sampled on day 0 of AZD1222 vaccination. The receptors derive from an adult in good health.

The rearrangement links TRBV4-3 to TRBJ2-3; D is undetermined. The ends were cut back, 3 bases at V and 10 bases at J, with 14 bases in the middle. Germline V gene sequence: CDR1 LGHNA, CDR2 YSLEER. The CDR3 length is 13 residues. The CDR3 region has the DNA TGCGCCAGCAGCCAGCATACTGACTCAGCGCAGTATTTT. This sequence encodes CASSQHTDSAQYF.

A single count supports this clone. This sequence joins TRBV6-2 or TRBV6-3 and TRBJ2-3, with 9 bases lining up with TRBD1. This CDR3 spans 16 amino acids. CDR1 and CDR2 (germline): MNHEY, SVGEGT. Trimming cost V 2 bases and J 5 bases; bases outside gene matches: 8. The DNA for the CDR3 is TGTGCCAGCAGTTACCGGACAGGGGCCGACCGAGATACGCAGTATTTT. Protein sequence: CASSYRTGADRDTQYF.

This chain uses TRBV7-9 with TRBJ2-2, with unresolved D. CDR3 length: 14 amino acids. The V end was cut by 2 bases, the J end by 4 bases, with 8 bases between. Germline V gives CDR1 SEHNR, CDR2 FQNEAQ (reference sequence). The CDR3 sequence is CASSLSPSTGELFF. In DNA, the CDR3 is TGTGCCAGCAGCTTATCCCCGAGCACCGGGGAGCTGTTTTTT.

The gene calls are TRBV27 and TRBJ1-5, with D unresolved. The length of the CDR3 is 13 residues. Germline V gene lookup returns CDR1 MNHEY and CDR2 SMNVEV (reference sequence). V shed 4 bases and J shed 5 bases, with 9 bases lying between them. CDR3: CASSSLYDQPQHF. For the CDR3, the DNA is TGTGCCAGCAGTTCGCTATACGATCAGCCCCAGCATTTT.

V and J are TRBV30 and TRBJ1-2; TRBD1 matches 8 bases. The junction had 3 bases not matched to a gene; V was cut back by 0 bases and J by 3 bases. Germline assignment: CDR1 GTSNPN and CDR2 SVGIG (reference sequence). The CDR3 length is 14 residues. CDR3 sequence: CAWSVDRGDYGYTF. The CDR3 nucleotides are TGTGCCTGGAGTGTAGACAGGGGTGACTATGGCTACACCTTC.

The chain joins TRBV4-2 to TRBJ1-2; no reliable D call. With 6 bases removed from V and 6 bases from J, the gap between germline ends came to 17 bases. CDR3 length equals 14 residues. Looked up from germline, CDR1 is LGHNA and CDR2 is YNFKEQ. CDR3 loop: CASRLATGSDGYTF. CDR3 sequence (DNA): TGTGCCAGCAGGCTCGCCACCGGGTCTGATGGCTACACCTTC.

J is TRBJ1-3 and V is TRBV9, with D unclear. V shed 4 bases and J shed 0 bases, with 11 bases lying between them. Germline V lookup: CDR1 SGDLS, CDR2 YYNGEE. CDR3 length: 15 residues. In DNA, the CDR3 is TGTGCCAGCAGCCCCCGACTACCCTCTGGAAACACCATATATTTT. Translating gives CASSPRLPSGNTIYF.

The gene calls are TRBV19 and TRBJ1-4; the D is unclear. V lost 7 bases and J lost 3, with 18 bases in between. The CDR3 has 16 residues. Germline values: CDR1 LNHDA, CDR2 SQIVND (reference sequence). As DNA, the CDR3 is TGTGCCAGTACAGCGGACCTGGGCTATTCTAATGAAAAACTGTTTTTT. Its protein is CASTADLGYSNEKLFF.

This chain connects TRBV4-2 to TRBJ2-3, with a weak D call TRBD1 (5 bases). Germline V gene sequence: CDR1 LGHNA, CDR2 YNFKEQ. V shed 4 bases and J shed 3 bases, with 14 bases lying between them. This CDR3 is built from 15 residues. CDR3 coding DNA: TGTGCCAGCAGCCTTGGCGGCCCAGGGACAGATACGCAGTATTTT. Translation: CASSLGGPGTDTQYF.

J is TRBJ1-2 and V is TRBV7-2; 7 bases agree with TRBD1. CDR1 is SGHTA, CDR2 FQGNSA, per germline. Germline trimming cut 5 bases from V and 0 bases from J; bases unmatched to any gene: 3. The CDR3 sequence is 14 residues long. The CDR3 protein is CASSIDRANYGYTF. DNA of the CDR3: TGTGCCAGCAGCATCGACAGGGCTAACTATGGCTACACCTTC.

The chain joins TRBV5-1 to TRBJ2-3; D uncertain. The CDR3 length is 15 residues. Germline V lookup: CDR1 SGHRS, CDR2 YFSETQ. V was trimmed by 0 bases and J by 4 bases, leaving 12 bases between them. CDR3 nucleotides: TGCGCCAGCAGCTTGGGGCGGCTAGACTCAGATACGCAGTATTTT. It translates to CASSLGRLDSDTQYF.

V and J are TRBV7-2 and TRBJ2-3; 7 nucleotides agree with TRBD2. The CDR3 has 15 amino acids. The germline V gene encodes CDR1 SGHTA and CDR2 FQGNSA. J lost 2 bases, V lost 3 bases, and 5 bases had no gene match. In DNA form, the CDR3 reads TGTGCCAGCAGCTTGGGAGGGGAGTTCACAGATACGCAGTATTTT. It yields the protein CASSLGGEFTDTQYF.

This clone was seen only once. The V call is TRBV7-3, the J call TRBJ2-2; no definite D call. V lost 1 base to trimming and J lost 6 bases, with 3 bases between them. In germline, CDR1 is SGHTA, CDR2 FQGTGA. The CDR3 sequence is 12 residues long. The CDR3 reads CASSLRSGELFF. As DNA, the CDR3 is TGTGCCAGCAGCTTAAGGTCCGGGGAGCTGTTTTTT.

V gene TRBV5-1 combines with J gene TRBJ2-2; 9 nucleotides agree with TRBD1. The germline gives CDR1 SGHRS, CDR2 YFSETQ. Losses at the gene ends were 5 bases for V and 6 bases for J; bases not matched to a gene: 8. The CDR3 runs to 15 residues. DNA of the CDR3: TGCGCCAGCAGTAGGGACAGGGTTCTCTCCGGGGAGCTGTTTTTT. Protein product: CASSRDRVLSGELFF.

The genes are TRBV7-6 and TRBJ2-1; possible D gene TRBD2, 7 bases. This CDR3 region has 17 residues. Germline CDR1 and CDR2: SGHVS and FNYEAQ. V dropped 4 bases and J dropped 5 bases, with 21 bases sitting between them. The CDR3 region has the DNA TGTGCCAGCAGCTCAATAGCCCCAAGGGGGGGACACAATGAGCAGTTCTTC. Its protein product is CASSSIAPRGGHNEQFF.

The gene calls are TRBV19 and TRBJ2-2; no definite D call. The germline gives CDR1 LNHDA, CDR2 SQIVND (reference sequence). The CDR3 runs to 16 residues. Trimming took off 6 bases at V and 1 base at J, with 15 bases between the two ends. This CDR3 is CASRTPKVGNTGELFF. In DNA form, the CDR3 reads TGTGCCAGTAGAACTCCTAAGGTCGGGAACACCGGGGAGCTGTTTTTT.

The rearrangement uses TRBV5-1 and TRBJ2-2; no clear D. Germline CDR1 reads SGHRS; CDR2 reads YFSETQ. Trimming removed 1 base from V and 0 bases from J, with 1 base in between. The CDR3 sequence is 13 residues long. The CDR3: CASSLTNTGELFF. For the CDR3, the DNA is TGCGCCAGCAGCTTGACGAACACCGGGGAGCTGTTTTTT.

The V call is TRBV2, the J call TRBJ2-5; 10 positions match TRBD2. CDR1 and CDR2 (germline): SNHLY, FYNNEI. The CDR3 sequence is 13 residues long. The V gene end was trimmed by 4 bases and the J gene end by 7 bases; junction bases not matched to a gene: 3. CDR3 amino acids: CASSGTSGGTQYF. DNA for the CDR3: TGTGCCAGCAGTGGGACTAGCGGCGGGACCCAGTACTTC. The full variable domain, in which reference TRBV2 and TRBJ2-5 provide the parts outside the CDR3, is EPEVTQTPSHQVTQMGQEVILRCVPISNHLYFYWYRQILGQKVEFLVSFYNNEISEKSEIFDDQFSVERPDGSNFTLKIRSTKLEDSAMYFCASSGTSGGTQYFGPGTRLLVL.

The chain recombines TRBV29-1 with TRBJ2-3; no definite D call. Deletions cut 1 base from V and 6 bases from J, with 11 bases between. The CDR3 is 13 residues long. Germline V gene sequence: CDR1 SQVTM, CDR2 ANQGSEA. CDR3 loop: CSVEAEVRDTQYF. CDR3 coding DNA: TGCAGCGTTGAAGCCGAGGTGCGGGATACGCAGTATTTT.

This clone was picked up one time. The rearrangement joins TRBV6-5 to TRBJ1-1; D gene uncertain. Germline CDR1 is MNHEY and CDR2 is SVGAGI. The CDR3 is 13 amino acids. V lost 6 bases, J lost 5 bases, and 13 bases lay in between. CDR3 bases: TGTGCCAGCAGCATTAGAGGGAGGACTGAAGCTTTCTTT. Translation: CASSIRGRTEAFF.

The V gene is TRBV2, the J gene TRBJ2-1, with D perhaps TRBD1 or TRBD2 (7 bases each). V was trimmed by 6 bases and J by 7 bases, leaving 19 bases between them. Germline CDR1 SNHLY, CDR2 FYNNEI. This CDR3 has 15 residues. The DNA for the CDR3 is TGTGCCAGCAGCCGAGCGGGACAGCTTTCGAATGAGCAGTTCTTC. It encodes CASSRAGQLSNEQFF. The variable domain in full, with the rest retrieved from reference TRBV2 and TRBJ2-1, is EPEVTQTPSHQVTQMGQEVILRCVPISNHLYFYWYRQILGQKVEFLVSFYNNEISEKSEIFDDQFSVERPDGSNFTLKIRSTKLEDSAMYFCASSRAGQLSNEQFFGPGTRLTVL.

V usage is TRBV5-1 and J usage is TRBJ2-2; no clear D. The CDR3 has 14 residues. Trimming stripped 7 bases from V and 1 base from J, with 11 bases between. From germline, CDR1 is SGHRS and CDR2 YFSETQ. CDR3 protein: CASSPPGNTGELFF. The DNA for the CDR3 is TGCGCCAGCTCCCCCCCCGGGAACACCGGGGAGCTGTTTTTT.

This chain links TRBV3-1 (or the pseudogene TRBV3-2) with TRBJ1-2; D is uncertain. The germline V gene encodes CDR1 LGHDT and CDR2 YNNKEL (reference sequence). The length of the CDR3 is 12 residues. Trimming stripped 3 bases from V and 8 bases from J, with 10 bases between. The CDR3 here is CASSHLLGGYTF. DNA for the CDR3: TGTGCCAGCAGCCACCTCCTTGGAGGCTACACCTTC.

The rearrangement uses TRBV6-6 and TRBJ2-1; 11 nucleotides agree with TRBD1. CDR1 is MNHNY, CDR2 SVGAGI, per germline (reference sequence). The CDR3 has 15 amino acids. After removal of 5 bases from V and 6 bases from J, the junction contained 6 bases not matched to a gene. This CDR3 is CASSLGQGASNEQFF. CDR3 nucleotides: TGTGCCAGCAGTCTCGGACAGGGGGCTTCCAATGAGCAGTTCTTC.

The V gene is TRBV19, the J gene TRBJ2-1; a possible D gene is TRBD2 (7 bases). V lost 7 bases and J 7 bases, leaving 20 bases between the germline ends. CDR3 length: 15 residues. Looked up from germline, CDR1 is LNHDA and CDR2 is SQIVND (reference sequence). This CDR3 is CASNRGGGAENEQFF. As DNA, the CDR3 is TGTGCCAGTAACCGTGGTGGGGGGGCGGAGAATGAGCAGTTCTTC.

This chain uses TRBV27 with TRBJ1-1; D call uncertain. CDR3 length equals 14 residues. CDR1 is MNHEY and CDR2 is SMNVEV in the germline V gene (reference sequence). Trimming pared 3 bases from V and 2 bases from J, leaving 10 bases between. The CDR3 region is CASSLSRHNTEAFF. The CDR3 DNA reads TGTGCCAGCAGTTTGTCCAGGCATAACACTGAAGCTTTCTTT.

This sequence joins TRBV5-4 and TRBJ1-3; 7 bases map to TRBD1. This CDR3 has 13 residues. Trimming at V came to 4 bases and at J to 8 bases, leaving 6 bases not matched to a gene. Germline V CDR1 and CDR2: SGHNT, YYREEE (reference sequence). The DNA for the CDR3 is TGTGCCAGCAGCCCCGGACAGGCGGACACCATATATTTT. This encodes CASSPGQADTIYF. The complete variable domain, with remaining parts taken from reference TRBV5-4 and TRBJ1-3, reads ETGVTQSPTHLIKTRGQQVTLRCSSQSGHNTVSWYQQALGQGPQFIFQYYREEENGRGNFPPRFSGLQFPNYSSELNVNALELDDSALYLCASSPGQADTIYFGEGSWLTVV.

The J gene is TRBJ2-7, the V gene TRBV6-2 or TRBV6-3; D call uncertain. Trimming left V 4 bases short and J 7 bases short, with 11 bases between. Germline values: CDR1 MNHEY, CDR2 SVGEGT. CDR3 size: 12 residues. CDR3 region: CASSFQFGEQYF. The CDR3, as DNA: TGTGCCAGCAGTTTCCAGTTTGGAGAGCAGTACTTC.

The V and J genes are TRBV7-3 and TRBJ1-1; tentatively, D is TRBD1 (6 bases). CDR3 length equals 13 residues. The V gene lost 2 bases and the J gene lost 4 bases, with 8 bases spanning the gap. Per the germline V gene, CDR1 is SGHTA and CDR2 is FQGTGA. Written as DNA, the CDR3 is TGTGCCAGCAGCTTAGGGGGCCCCACTGAAGCTTTCTTT. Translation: CASSLGGPTEAFF.

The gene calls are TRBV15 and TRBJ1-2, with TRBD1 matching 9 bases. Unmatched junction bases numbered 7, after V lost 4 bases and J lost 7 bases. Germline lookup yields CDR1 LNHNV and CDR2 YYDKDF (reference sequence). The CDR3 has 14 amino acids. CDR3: CATSNRDREAGYTF. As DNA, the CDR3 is TGTGCCACCAGCAACCGGGACAGGGAGGCTGGCTACACCTTC.

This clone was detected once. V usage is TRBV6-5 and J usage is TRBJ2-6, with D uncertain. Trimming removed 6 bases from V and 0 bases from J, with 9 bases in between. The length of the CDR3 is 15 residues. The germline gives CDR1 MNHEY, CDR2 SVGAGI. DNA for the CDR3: TGTGCCAGCAGGTTAGGCAGCTCTGGGGCCAACGTCCTGACTTTC. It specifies CASRLGSSGANVLTF.

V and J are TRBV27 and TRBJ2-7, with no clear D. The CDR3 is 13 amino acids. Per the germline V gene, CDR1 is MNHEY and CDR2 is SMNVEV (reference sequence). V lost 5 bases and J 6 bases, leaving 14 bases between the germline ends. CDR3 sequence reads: CASSRTSSGEQYF. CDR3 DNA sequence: TGTGCCAGCAGTCGGACGTCCTCGGGCGAGCAGTACTTC.